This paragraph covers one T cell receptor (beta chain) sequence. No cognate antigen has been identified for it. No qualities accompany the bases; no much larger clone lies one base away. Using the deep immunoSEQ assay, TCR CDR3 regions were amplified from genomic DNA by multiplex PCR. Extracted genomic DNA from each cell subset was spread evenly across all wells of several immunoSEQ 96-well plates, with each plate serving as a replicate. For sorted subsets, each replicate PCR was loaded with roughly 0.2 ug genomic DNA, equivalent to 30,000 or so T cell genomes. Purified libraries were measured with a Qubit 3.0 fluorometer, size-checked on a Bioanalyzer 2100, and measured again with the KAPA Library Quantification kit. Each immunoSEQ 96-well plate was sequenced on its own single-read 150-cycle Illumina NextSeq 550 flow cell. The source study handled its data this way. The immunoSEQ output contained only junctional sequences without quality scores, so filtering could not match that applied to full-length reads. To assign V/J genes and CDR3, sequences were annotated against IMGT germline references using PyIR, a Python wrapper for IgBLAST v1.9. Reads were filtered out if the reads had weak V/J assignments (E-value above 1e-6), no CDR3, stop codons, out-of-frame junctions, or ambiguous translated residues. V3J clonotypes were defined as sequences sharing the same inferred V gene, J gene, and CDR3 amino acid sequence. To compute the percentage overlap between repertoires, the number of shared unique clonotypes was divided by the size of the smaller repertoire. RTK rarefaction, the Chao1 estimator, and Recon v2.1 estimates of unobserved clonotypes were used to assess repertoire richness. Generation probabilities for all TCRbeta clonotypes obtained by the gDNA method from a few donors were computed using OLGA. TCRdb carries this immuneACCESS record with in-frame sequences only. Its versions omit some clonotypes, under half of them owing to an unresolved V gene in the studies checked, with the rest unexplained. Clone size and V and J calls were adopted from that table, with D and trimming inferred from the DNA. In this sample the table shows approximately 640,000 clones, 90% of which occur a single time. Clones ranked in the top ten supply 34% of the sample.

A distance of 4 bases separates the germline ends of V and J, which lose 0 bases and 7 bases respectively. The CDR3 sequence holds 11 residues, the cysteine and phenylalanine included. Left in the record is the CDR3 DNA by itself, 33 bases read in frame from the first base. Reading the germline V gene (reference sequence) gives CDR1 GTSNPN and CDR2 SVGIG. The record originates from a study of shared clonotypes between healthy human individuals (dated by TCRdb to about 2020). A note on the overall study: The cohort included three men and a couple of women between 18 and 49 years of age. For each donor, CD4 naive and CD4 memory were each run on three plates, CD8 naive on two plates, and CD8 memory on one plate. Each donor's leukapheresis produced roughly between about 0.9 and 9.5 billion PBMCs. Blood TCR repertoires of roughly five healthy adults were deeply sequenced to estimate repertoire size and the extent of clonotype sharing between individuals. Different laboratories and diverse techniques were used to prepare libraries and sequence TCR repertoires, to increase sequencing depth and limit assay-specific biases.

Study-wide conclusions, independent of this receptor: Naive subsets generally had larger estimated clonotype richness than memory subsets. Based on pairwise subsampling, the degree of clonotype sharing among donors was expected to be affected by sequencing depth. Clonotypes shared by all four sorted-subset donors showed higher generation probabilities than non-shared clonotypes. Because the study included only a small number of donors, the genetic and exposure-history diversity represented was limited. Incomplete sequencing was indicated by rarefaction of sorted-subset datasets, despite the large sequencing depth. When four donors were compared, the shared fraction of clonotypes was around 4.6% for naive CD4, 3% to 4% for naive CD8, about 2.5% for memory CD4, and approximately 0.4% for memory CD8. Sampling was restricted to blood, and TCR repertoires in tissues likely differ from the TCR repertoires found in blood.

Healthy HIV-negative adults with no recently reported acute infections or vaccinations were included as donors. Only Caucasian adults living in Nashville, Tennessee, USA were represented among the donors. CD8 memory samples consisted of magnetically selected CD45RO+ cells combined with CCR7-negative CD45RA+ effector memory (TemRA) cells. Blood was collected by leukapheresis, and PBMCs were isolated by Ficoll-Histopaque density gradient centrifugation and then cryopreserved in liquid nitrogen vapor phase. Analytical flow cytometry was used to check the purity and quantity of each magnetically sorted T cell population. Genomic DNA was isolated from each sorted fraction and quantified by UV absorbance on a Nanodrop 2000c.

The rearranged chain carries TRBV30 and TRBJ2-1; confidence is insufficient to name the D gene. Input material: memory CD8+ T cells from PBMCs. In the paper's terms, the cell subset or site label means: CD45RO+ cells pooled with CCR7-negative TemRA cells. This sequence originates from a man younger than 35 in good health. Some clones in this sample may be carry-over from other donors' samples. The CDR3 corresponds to CAWSVPNEQFF. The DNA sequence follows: TGTGCCTGGAGTGTACCGAATGAGCAGTTCTTC.